These 17 T cell receptor beta chains came from one sample sequenced in a study of shared clonotypes between healthy human individuals. The protocol was immunoSEQ multiplex PCR, while the TCRdb copy is restricted to in-frame clones and leaves out a portion. The sample contains roughly 2.4 million clones, approximately 96% of which appear only once. Sequenced sample: naive CD4+ T cells sorted from blood. This sample's subset: CD45RA+ positively selected. The receptors were sampled from a man aged 18 to 30 in good health.

This clone was seen a single time. Different DNA sequences within this sample yield the same CDR3. The CDR3 coding sequence is TGCGCCAGCAGCTTGGCGGCGGCAGGAAACTATGGCTACACCTTC. Translated: CASSLAAAGNYGYTF. The chain has TRBV5-1 and TRBJ1-2; no firm D call. CDR3 size: 15 residues. The V end was cut by 0 bases, the J end by 2 bases, with 11 bases between. Germline CDR1 and CDR2: SGHRS and YFSETQ.

The rearrangement joins TRBV2 to TRBJ1-1, with D possibly matching TRBD1 (5 bases). Germline V CDR1 and CDR2: SNHLY, FYNNEI. CDR3 length equals 13 residues. V was cut by 7 bases and J by 0 bases, with 9 bases left in between. Here the CDR3 DNA reads TGTGCCAGCATCGACAGCATGAACACTGAAGCTTTCTTT. This sequence encodes CASIDSMNTEAFF.

This sequence joins TRBV6-1 and TRBJ1-1; no reliable D call. The germline V and J ends were trimmed by 6 bases and 11 bases, with 19 bases remaining between them. Germline lookup yields CDR1 MNHNS and CDR2 SASEGT. The CDR3 sequence is 13 residues long. CDR3 nucleotides: TGTGCCAGCAGACCCAAGGCAGCCGATTGGGCTTTCTTT. Translating it yields CASRPKAADWAFF.

This clone has just one count. The J gene is TRBJ2-7, the V gene TRBV29-1, with 7 nucleotides matching TRBD1. The J segment lost 7 bases and the V segment lost 3 bases, leaving 12 bases of the junction unmatched. The germline CDR1 and CDR2 sequences are SQVTM and ANQGSEA. The CDR3 totals 14 residues. The CDR3 nucleotides read TGCAGCGTTGATGGGACAGAGAATACGTTGGAGCAGTACTTC. Protein: CSVDGTENTLEQYF.

V and J are TRBV19 and TRBJ2-2, with 7 bases fitting TRBD1. The CDR3 is 15 amino acids. Germline V gene data show CDR1 as LNHDA and CDR2 as SQIVND (reference sequence). The trim removed 6 bases at V and 3 bases at J, leaving 7 bases unmatched. Here the CDR3 DNA reads TGTGCCAGTAGGGACCCGGGACAGTACACCGGGGAGCTGTTTTTT. Translated, it gives CASRDPGQYTGELFF.

The rearrangement joins TRBV25-1 to TRBJ1-3, with a tentative D call TRBD1 (5 bases). CDR1 is MGHDK and CDR2 is SYGVNS in the germline V gene. CDR3 length equals 14 residues. V shed 6 bases and J shed 3 bases, with 12 bases lying between them. CDR3 in DNA: TGTGCCAGCAGCCCGGGGGGACTTGGAAACACCATATATTTT. As protein: CASSPGGLGNTIYF.

The rearrangement uses TRBV27 and TRBJ1-2; no clear D. Germline loops: CDR1 MNHEY, CDR2 SMNVEV (reference sequence). Trimming stripped 2 bases from V and 0 bases from J, with 10 bases between. This CDR3 comprises 15 residues. CDR3 in DNA: TGTGCCAGCAGTTTAAGCGGGTTAGCTAACTATGGCTACACCTTC. Its protein is CASSLSGLANYGYTF.

The chain links TRBV12-5 to TRBJ1-4; no firm D call. The CDR3 sequence is 16 residues long. V was trimmed by 0 bases and J by 6 bases, leaving 14 bases between them. CDR1 LGHNT and CDR2 FRNRAP come from the germline V gene. Here the CDR3 DNA reads TGTGCTAGTGGTTTGGTAACGGCAGGACGACATGAAAAACTGTTTTTT. Encoded protein: CASGLVTAGRHEKLFF.

The chain couples TRBV4-1 to TRBJ2-5; 10 bases align to TRBD2. CDR1 is MGHRA and CDR2 is YSYEKL in the germline V gene. V shed 2 bases and J 1 base; nucleotides not matched to a gene: 4. The CDR3 sequence is 16 residues long. CDR3 bases: TGCGCCAGCAGCCAAATGTTAGCGGGGGGCCAAGAGACCCAGTACTTC. Translating it yields CASSQMLAGGQETQYF.

The chain has TRBV5-8 and TRBJ2-5, with TRBD1 identical over 7 bases. The length of the CDR3 is 13 residues. V dropped 4 bases and J dropped 5; count of bases not matched to a gene: 5. CDR1 is SGHTS and CDR2 is YDEGEE in the germline V gene. CDR3 loop: CASSPTGWETQYF. The CDR3 bases are TGTGCCAGCAGCCCGACAGGGTGGGAGACCCAGTACTTC.

This rearrangement joins TRBV7-9 to TRBJ2-4; 8 nucleotides agree with TRBD2. CDR1 and CDR2 from the germline V gene are SEHNR and FQNEAQ (reference sequence). The trim removed 2 bases at V and 2 bases at J, leaving 14 bases unmatched. This CDR3 comprises 19 residues. The CDR3 sequence: CASSLPLATAGVSKNIQYF. CDR3 sequence (DNA): TGTGCCAGCAGCTTACCCTTGGCAACAGCGGGGGTTTCCAAAAACATTCAGTACTTC.

The chain uses TRBV5-4 and TRBJ2-3; D is perhaps TRBD2 (6 bases). V lost 0 bases and J 4 bases, leaving 12 bases between the germline ends. Germline values: CDR1 SGHNT, CDR2 YYREEE (reference sequence). This CDR3 is 15 amino acids long. The CDR3 nucleotides are TGTGCCAGCAGCTTGGCAGGCGGGGCAGCAGATACGCAGTATTTT. This codes for CASSLAGGAADTQYF.

The V and J genes are TRBV6-6 and TRBJ2-1; D is perhaps TRBD2 (5 bases). Trimming removed 7 bases at V and 5 bases at J, with 15 bases between. Germline V CDR1 and CDR2: MNHNY, SVGAGI (reference sequence). This CDR3 has 14 amino acids. CDR3: CASNQLYGNNEQFF. The CDR3 DNA reads TGTGCCAGCAATCAGTTGTACGGGAACAATGAGCAGTTCTTC.

Comments on this clone: Other DNA sequences in this sample translate to the same CDR3. The chain combines TRBV5-1 with TRBJ1-1; D unclear. V gave up 0 bases and J gave up 0 bases, with 6 bases separating them. This CDR3 is 14 amino acids long. The germline V gene has CDR1 SGHRS and CDR2 YFSETQ. The CDR3 is CASSLAGMNTEAFF. The DNA of the CDR3 is TGCGCCAGCAGCTTGGCGGGGATGAACACTGAAGCTTTCTTT.

This chain links TRBV10-1 with TRBJ2-1, with D possibly being TRBD2 (5 bases). Per the germline V gene, CDR1 is WNHNN and CDR2 is SYGVQD (reference sequence). The CDR3 is 17 residues long. Deletions cut 2 bases from V and 5 bases from J, with 19 bases between. The CDR3 here is CASSEPGSGSRDNEQFF. CDR3 in DNA: TGCGCCAGCAGTGAGCCCGGTTCGGGGAGCAGAGACAATGAGCAGTTCTTC.

The V gene is TRBV2, the J gene TRBJ1-5, with unresolved D. CDR1 is SNHLY, CDR2 FYNNEI, per germline. The CDR3 sequence is 15 residues long. V lost 2 bases to trimming and J lost 1 base, with 9 bases between them. The CDR3 DNA reads TGTGCCAGCAGTGAATATAGGGTGAGCAATCAGCCCCAGCATTTT. It yields the protein CASSEYRVSNQPQHF.

The chain is built from TRBV28 and TRBJ2-2, with a possible D match to TRBD1 (5 bases). The CDR3 is made up of 15 amino acids. V lost 6 bases and J 3 bases, leaving 14 bases between the germline ends. Germline V gives CDR1 MDHEN, CDR2 SYDVKM. As DNA, the CDR3 is TGTGCCAGCAGCACTACTACACAGGACACCGGGGAGCTGTTTTTT. This gives the protein CASSTTTQDTGELFF.